The 19 T cell receptor beta chains given below trace back to one sample, sequenced in a study of blood T cell repertoires in COVID-19. Generated by immunoSEQ multiplex PCR, the TCRdb table keeps only in-frame clones and is missing some. Here the sample spans approximately 250,000 clones, 80% to 90% being singletons. Sequencing was carried out using peripheral blood. The origin of the receptors is a woman aged 35 to 49 who had recovered from COVID-19.

The rearrangement links TRBV7-9 to TRBJ2-4, with D maybe TRBD2 (6 bases). The germline gives CDR1 SEHNR, CDR2 FQNEAQ (reference sequence). The CDR3 length is 13 residues. V lost 2 bases and J lost 8, with 10 bases in between. CDR3 DNA: TGTGCCAGCAGCTTATCCGGGGAGGACATTCAGTACTTC. Translation: CASSLSGEDIQYF.

The chain links TRBV7-8 to TRBJ2-7; the match to TRBD2 covers 8 bases. The junction had 12 bases not matched to a gene; V was cut back by 7 bases and J by 7 bases. From germline, CDR1 is SGHVS and CDR2 FQNEAQ. This CDR3 region has 14 residues. The CDR3: CASKLRGGLGEQYF. The CDR3 DNA sequence: TGTGCCAGCAAACTCCGGGGGGGCCTCGGAGAGCAGTACTTC.

The J gene is TRBJ1-1, the V gene TRBV29-1; D gene uncertain. V was cut by 3 bases and J by 0 bases, with 8 bases left in between. From germline, CDR1 is SQVTM and CDR2 ANQGSEA. The CDR3 loop spans 13 amino acids. The CDR3 sequence is CSVDGRVNTEAFF. The CDR3 DNA is TGCAGCGTTGATGGTCGGGTGAACACTGAAGCTTTCTTT.

The chain uses TRBV16 and TRBJ1-3; no firm D call. Deletions cut 0 bases from V and 3 bases from J, with 6 bases between. Germline CDR1 is KGHSY and CDR2 is FQNENV. CDR3 length: 14 amino acids. The DNA of the CDR3 is TGTGCCAGCAGCCAATCCTTTGTTGGAAACACCATATATTTT. Protein product: CASSQSFVGNTIYF. The full variable domain, its missing parts supplied by reference TRBV16 and TRBJ1-3, is GEEVAQTPKHLVRGEGQKAKLYCAPIKGHSYVFWYQQVLKNEFKFLISFQNENVFDETGMPKERFSAKCLPNSPCSLEIQATKLEDSAVYFCASSQSFVGNTIYFGEGSWLTVV.

The V and J genes are TRBV19 and TRBJ1-2; D call uncertain. Trimming removed 0 bases from V and 2 bases from J, with 7 bases in between. This CDR3 is built from 14 residues. Looked up from germline, CDR1 is LNHDA and CDR2 is SQIVND (reference sequence). This CDR3 is CASSIDGQNYGYTF. CDR3 DNA sequence: TGTGCCAGTAGTATAGATGGGCAGAACTATGGCTACACCTTC.

The sample holds one count of this clone. The chain couples TRBV2 to TRBJ1-5; a weak D match, TRBD1 (5 bases). The CDR3 is 14 residues long. Trimming removed 7 bases from V and 3 bases from J, with 13 bases in between. Germline V gives CDR1 SNHLY, CDR2 FYNNEI. CDR3 DNA: TGTGCCAGCAACCCTCAGGGTTCCAATCAGCCCCAGCATTTT. Encoded protein: CASNPQGSNQPQHF.

The chain couples TRBV3-1 (or the pseudogene TRBV3-2) to TRBJ2-5; 7 bases agree with TRBD1. Germline CDR1 reads LGHDT; CDR2 reads YNNKEL (reference sequence). This CDR3 region has 17 residues. J was trimmed by 4 bases and V by 0 bases; bases with no gene match: 11. CDR3 nucleotide sequence: TGTGCCAGCAGCCAAGATCAATCCCCGACAGGGCTAGAGACCCAGTACTTC. Protein: CASSQDQSPTGLETQYF.

This clone appeared a single time. The J gene is TRBJ1-4, the V gene TRBV6-1; weak D call: TRBD1 (5 bases). Germline CDR1 is MNHNS and CDR2 is SASEGT. This CDR3 is built from 14 residues. V lost 1 base and J 8 bases, leaving 11 bases between the germline ends. The CDR3 DNA sequence: TGTGCCAGCAGTGAAGAAGGGGTTCACGAAAAACTGTTTTTT. Protein product: CASSEEGVHEKLFF.

This clone was counted a single time. This rearrangement joins TRBV18 to TRBJ1-5; perhaps TRBD1 as D (5 bases). Trimming shortened V by 1 base and J by 5 bases, and 9 bases separated the two germline ends. Germline lookup yields CDR1 KGHSH and CDR2 LQKENI. The CDR3 has 14 residues. The CDR3 nucleotides are TGTGCCAGCTCACCACAAGGGGTTGATCAGCCCCAGCATTTT. As protein: CASSPQGVDQPQHF.

This chain uses TRBV7-2 with TRBJ2-2, with a weak D call TRBD2 (6 bases). Germline CDR1 is SGHTA and CDR2 is FQGNSA. V gave up 5 bases and J gave up 6 bases, with 10 bases separating them. The CDR3 runs to 13 residues. The CDR3 coding sequence is TGTGCCAGCAGCCCCCGACTAGCCGGGGAGCTGTTTTTT. It is translated as CASSPRLAGELFF. The full variable domain, rest sourced from reference TRBV7-2 and TRBJ2-2, is GAGVSQSPSNKVTEKGKDVELRCDPISGHTALYWYRQSLGQGLEFLIYFQGNSAPDKSGLPSDRFSAERTGGSVSTLTIQRTQQEDSAVYLCASSPRLAGELFFGEGSRLTVL.

V gene TRBV19 combines with J gene TRBJ2-3; a possible D gene is TRBD2 (5 bases). Trimming took off 6 bases at V and 6 bases at J, with 22 bases between the two ends. Germline CDR1 LNHDA, CDR2 SQIVND (reference sequence). This CDR3 region has 16 residues. DNA for the CDR3: TGTGCCAGTAGCCCGAGGAGGAGTTCGGATCCTGATACGCAGTATTTT. Translated, it gives CASSPRRSSDPDTQYF.

V usage is TRBV27 and J usage is TRBJ2-2; D is unclear. Trimming took 1 base from V and 6 from J, leaving 6 bases between them. This CDR3 contains 13 residues. Germline V gene data show CDR1 as MNHEY and CDR2 as SMNVEV (reference sequence). As DNA, the CDR3 is TGTGCCAGCAGTTTATTCCCGGCCGGGGAGCTGTTTTTT. Its translation is CASSLFPAGELFF.

The chain uses TRBV10-3 and TRBJ2-1, with D possibly being TRBD2 (6 bases). The CDR3 extends over 17 amino acids. Trimming removed 0 bases from V and 4 bases from J, with 16 bases in between. The germline V gene has CDR1 ENHRY and CDR2 SYGVKD. As DNA, the CDR3 is TGTGCCATCAGTGAGTCGGTATCCGGGACTTTTTACAATGAGCAGTTCTTC. Its protein product is CAISESVSGTFYNEQFF.

This clone was seen a single time. V and J are TRBV12-3 or TRBV12-4 and TRBJ1-1; 7 bases agree with TRBD1. The CDR3 length is 13 residues. With 3 bases clipped from V and 7 bases from J, the junction kept 5 bases outside the gene matches. The CDR3 loop is CASSLGQLIEAFF. CDR3 sequence (DNA): TGTGCCAGCAGTTTGGGACAGCTGATTGAAGCTTTCTTT.

The chain employs TRBV28 and TRBJ1-5; 9 positions agree with TRBD1. The CDR3 is 14 amino acids. CDR1 is MDHEN and CDR2 is SYDVKM in the germline V gene. V was pared by 7 bases and J by 6 bases, with 7 bases of the junction left unmatched. CDR3 region: CASIHGQGSQPQHF. The CDR3 DNA reads as TGTGCCAGCATCCATGGACAGGGGTCTCAGCCCCAGCATTTT.

J is TRBJ1-6 and V is TRBV2, with 7 positions matching TRBD1. This CDR3 comprises 15 residues. Trimming cost V 5 bases and J 5 bases; bases outside gene matches: 6. The V gene's germline CDR1 is SNHLY and CDR2 FYNNEI. The CDR3 is CASSIQGGNNSPLHF. The DNA of the CDR3 is TGTGCCAGCAGTATTCAGGGGGGTAATAATTCACCCCTCCACTTT.

This clone appeared once. The CDR3 region has the DNA TGTGCCAGCAGAATGACAGGGCTGGAGACAGATACGCAGTATTTT. Translated: CASRMTGLETDTQYF. V gene TRBV6-4 combines with J gene TRBJ2-3; TRBD1 agrees at 7 bases. CDR1 is MRHNA and CDR2 is SNTAGT in the germline V gene. CDR3 length: 15 amino acids. V lost 6 bases to trimming and J lost 3 bases; unmatched junction nucleotides: 9.

This sequence joins TRBV11-2 and TRBJ1-4, with 7 nucleotides matching TRBD1. V shed 4 bases and J 3 bases; nucleotides not matched to a gene: 11. Germline CDR1 is SGHAT and CDR2 is FQNNGV. The CDR3 contains 17 residues. The DNA of the CDR3 is TGTGCCAGCAGCTACAACAGGGGTACGGGCTCTAATGAAAAACTGTTTTTT. This translates into CASSYNRGTGSNEKLFF.

This chain connects TRBV6-5 to TRBJ1-2, with 9 bases aligning to TRBD1. CDR1 and CDR2 (germline): MNHEY, SVGAGI. Unmatched junction bases numbered 2, after V lost 5 bases and J lost 1 base. The CDR3 totals 14 residues. The CDR3 DNA is TGTGCCAGCAGTCGGGACAGGGATAACTATGGCTACACCTTC. Protein sequence: CASSRDRDNYGYTF.